This TCR beta chain came from a study of cytomegalovirus exposure and HLA in healthy donors. CDR3 size: 15 residues. Trimming stripped 4 bases from V and 1 base from J, with 13 bases between. Germline CDR1 is MNHEY and CDR2 is SVGAGI. The PCR had 60 Vbeta and 13 Jbeta primers. Repertoires were generated with immunoSEQ multiplex PCR, while TCRdb's copy carries only in-frame clones and drops some. Of about 140,000 clones listed, roughly 75% are singletons. The sequence was obtained from a man aged 40-50 years in good health and CMV-seropositive. This chain joins TRBV6-5 and TRBJ1-2; a possible D gene is TRBD1 (5 bases). Sequencing used PBMCs. CDR3: CASSSGTGGNYGYTF. The DNA for the CDR3 is TGTGCCAGCAGTTCTGGGACGGGGGGTAACTATGGCTACACCTTC.